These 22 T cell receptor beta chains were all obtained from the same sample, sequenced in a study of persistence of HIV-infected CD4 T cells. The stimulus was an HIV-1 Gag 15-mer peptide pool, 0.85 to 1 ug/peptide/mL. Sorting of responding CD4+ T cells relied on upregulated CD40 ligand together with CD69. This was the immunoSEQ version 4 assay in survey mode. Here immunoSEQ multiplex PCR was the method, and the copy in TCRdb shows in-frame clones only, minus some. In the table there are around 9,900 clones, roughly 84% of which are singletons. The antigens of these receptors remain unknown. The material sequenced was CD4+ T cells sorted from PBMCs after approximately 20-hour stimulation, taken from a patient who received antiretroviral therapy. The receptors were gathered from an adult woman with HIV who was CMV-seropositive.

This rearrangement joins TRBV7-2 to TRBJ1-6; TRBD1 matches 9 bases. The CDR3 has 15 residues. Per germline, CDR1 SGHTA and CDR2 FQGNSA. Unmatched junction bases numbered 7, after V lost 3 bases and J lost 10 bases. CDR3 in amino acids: CASSFRDRDFSPLHF. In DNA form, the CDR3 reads TGTGCCAGCAGCTTCCGGGACAGGGATTTCTCACCCCTCCACTTT.

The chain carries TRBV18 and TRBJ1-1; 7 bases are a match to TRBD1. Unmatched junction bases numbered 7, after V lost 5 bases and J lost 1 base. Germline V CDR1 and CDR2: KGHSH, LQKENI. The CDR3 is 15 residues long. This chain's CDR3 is CASSREGQQNTEAFF. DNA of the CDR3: TGTGCCAGCTCAAGAGAGGGACAGCAGAACACTGAAGCTTTCTTT.

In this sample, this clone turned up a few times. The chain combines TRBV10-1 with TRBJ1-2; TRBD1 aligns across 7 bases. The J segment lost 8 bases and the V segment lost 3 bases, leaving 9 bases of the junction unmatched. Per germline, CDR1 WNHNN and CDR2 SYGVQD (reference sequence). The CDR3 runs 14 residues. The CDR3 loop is CASSDPVRGEGYTF. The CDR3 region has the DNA TGCGCCAGCAGTGATCCCGTCAGGGGGGAAGGCTACACCTTC.

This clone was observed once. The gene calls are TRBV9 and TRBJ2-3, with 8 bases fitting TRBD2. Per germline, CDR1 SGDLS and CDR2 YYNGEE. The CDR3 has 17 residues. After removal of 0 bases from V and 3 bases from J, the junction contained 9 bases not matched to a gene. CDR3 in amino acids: CASSVAPVSGSTDTQYF. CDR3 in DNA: TGTGCCAGCAGCGTAGCCCCCGTAAGCGGGAGTACAGATACGCAGTATTTT. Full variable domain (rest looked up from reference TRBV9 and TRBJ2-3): DSGVTQTPKHLITATGQRVTLRCSPRSGDLSVYWYQQSLDQGLQFLIQYYNGEERAKGNILERFSAQQFPDLHSELNLSSLELGDSALYFCASSVAPVSGSTDTQYFGPGTRLTVL.

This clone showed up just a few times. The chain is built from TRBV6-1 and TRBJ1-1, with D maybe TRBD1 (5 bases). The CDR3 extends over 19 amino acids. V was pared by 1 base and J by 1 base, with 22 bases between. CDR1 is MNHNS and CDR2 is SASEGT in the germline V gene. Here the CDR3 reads CASSEGFKGRSRGNTEAFF. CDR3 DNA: TGTGCCAGCAGTGAAGGCTTTAAGGGCAGGTCGAGGGGGAACACTGAAGCTTTCTTT.

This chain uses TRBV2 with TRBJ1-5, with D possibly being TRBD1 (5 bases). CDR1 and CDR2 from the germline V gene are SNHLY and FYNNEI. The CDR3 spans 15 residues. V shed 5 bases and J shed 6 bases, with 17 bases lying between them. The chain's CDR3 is CASSPPGGPGQPQHF. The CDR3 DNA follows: TGTGCCAGCAGTCCCCCTGGGGGTCCCGGTCAGCCCCAGCATTTT.

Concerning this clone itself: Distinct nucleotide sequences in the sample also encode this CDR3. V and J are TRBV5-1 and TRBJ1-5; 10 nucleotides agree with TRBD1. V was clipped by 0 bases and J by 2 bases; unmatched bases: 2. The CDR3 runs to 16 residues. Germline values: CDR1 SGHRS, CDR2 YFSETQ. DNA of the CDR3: TGCGCCAGCAGCTTGGGGACAGGGGGGGGCAATCAGCCCCAGCATTTT. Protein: CASSLGTGGGNQPQHF.

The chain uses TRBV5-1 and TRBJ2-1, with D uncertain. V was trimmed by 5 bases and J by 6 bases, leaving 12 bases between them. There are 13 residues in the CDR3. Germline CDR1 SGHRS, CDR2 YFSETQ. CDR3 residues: CASRFGPSNEQFF. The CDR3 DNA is TGCGCCAGCAGATTCGGCCCCAGCAATGAGCAGTTCTTC.

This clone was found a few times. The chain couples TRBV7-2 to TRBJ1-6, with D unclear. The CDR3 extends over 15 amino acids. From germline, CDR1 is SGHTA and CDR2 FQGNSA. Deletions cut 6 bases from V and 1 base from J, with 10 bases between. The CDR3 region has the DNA TGTGCCAGCAGTAGAGGGAGTTCCTATAATTCACCCCTCCACTTT. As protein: CASSRGSSYNSPLHF.

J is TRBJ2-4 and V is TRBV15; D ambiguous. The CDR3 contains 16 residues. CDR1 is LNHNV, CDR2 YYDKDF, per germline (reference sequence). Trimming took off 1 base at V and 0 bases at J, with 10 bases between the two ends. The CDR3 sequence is CATSRGNPGAKNIQYF. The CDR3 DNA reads TGTGCCACCAGCAGAGGAAATCCGGGAGCCAAAAACATTCAGTACTTC.

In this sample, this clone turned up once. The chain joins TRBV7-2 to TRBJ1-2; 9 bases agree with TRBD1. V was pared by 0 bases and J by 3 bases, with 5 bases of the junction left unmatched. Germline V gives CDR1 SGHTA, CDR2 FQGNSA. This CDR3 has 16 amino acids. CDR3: CASSLARTGVHYGYTF. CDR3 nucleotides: TGTGCCAGCAGCTTAGCCAGGACAGGGGTCCACTATGGCTACACCTTC.

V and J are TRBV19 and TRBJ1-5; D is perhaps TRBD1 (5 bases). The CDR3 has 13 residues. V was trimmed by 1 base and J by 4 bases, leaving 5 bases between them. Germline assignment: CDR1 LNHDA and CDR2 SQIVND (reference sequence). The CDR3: CASSIAGNQPQHF. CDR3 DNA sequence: TGTGCCAGTAGTATAGCAGGGAATCAGCCCCAGCATTTT.

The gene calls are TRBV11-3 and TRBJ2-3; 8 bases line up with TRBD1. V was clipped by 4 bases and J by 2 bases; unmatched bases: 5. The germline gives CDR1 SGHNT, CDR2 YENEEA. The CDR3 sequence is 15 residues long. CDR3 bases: TGTGCCAGCAGCTCTGGGACAGGTTTCACAGATACGCAGTATTTT. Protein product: CASSSGTGFTDTQYF.

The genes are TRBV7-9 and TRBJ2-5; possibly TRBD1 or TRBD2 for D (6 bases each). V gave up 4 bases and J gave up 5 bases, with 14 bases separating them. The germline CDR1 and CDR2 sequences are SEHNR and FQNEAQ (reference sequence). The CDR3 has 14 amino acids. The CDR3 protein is CASSSNRGLETQYF. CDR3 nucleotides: TGTGCCAGCAGCTCGAATCGGGGGCTCGAGACCCAGTACTTC.

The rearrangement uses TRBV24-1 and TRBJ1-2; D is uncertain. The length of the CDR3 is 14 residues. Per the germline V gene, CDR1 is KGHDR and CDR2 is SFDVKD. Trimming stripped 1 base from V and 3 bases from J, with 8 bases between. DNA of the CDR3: TGTGCCACCAGTGATTTTAGCCAGGACTATGGCTACACCTTC. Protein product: CATSDFSQDYGYTF.

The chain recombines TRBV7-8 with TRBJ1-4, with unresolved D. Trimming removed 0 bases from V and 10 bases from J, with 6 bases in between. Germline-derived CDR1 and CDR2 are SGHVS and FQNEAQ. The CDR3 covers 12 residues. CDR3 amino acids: CASSLARGKLFF. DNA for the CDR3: TGTGCCAGCAGCTTAGCCCGGGGAAAACTGTTTTTT.

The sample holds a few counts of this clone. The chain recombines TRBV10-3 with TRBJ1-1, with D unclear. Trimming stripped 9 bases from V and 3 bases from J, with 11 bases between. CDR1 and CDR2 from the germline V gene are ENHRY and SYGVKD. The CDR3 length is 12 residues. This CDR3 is CAIREADTEAFF. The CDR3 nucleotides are TGTGCCATTAGGGAGGCGGACACTGAAGCTTTCTTT.

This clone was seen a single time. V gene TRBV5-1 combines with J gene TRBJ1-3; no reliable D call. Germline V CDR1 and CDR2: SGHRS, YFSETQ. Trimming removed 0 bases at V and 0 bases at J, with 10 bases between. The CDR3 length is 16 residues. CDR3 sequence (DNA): TGCGCCAGCAGCTTGGCTGGCGGTATCTCTGGAAACACCATATATTTT. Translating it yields CASSLAGGISGNTIYF.

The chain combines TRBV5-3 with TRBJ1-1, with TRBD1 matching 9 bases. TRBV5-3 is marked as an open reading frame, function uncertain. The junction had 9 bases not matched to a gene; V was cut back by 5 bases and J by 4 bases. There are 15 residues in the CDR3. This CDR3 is CARSRDRDMGTEAFF. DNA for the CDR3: TGTGCCAGAAGTCGGGACAGGGATATGGGCACTGAAGCTTTCTTT.

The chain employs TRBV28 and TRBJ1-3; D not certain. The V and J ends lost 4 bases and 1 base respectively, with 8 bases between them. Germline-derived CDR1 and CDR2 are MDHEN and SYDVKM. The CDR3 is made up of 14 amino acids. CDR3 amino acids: CASSSGESGNTIYF. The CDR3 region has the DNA TGTGCCAGCAGTTCAGGAGAGTCTGGAAACACCATATATTTT.

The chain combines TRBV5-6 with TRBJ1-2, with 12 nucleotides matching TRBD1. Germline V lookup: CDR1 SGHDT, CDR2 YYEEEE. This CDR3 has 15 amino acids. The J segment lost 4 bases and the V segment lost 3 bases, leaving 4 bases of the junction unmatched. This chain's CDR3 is CASSWGQGAFYGYTF. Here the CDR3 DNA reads TGTGCCAGCAGCTGGGGACAGGGGGCCTTCTATGGCTACACCTTC.

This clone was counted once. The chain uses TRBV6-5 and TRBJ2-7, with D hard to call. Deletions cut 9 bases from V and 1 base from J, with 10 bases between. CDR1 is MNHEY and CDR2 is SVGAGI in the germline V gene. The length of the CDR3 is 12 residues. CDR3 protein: CARHSPSYEQYF. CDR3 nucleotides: TGTGCCAGACACAGTCCTTCCTACGAGCAGTACTTC.